These 24 T cell receptor beta chains came from one sample sequenced in a study of vaccination and CD4 T cells after COVID-19 (dated by TCRdb to between 2021 and 2024). Their target antigens are unknown. Read against the paper, the sample's treatment or condition label means: roughly 10-day PBMC culture with coronavirus spike peptide pools or control peptides (ViraFEST assay). The library was made by PCR. Sequencer: Illumina iSeq 100. At the Johns Hopkins FTIC core, DNA from the cultured CD4+ T cells underwent TCR sequencing with the Oncomine TCR Beta short-read assay. In-frame beta chains were kept once TCRdb had trimmed the public reads at Q25 with fastp and called clones with MiXCR. Rows merge per CDR3 protein into single entries with the most common DNA and genes. Present in this sample are about 12,000 distinct CDR3 sequences, approximately 51% of which were seen just once. Together, the top ten hold roughly a sixth of the sample.

The sample was cultured CD4+ T cells from blood, taken after SARS-CoV-2 vaccination. All receptors derive from a human donor with COVID-19.

Only one count was recorded for this clonotype. The chain recombines TRBV6-1 with TRBJ1-6; a weak D match, TRBD1 (5 bases). Trimming removed 6 bases at V and 9 bases at J, with 15 bases between. Germline V gives CDR1 MNHNS, CDR2 SASEGT. This CDR3 contains 14 residues. CDR3: CASRGGNGVSPLHF. The CDR3 coding sequence is TGTGCCAGCAGGGGGGGGAACGGGGTTTCACCCCTCCACTTT.

V is TRBV11-1 and J is TRBJ1-5; tentative D call: TRBD1 (5 bases). V shed 5 bases and J shed 9 bases, with 14 bases lying between them. Germline V gives CDR1 SGHAT, CDR2 FQDESV (reference sequence). The CDR3 sequence is 13 residues long. The CDR3 nucleotides are TGTGCCAGCAGCATCGACCGCGGGGGGCCCCAGCATTTT. This codes for CASSIDRGGPQHF.

This clonotype was seen only once. The genes are TRBV6-5 and TRBJ1-5; D possibly corresponds to TRBD1 (5 bases). There are 18 residues in the CDR3. Germline loops: CDR1 MNHEY, CDR2 SVGAGI. Deletions cut 4 bases from V and 0 bases from J, with 19 bases between. The CDR3 loop reads CASSWERSRTNSNQPQHF. CDR3 nucleotide sequence: TGTGCCAGCAGTTGGGAGAGATCCCGGACAAATAGCAATCAGCCCCAGCATTTT.

This chain links TRBV30 with TRBJ1-5; TRBD1 matches at 8 bases. Germline loops: CDR1 GTSNPN, CDR2 SVGIG (reference sequence). This CDR3 region has 12 residues. V lost 5 bases to trimming and J lost 9 bases; unmatched junction nucleotides: 6. For the CDR3, the DNA is TGTGCCTGGGACGGACAGGGTAGGCCCCAGCATTTT. As protein: CAWDGQGRPQHF.

V is TRBV7-2 and J is TRBJ1-2; 8 positions match TRBD1. The CDR3 covers 14 residues. The J segment lost 3 bases and the V segment lost 3 bases, leaving 3 bases of the junction unmatched. The germline V gene has CDR1 SGHTA and CDR2 FQGNSA. In DNA form, the CDR3 reads TGTGCCAGCAGCTTGGACAGGGCGGACTATGGCTACACCTTC. This translates into CASSLDRADYGYTF. Supplemented by reference TRBV7-2 and TRBJ1-2, the full variable domain reads GAGVSQSPSNKVTEKGKDVELRCDPISGHTALYWYRQSLGQGLEFLIYFQGNSAPDKSGLPSDRFSAERTGGSVSTLTIQRTQQEDSAVYLCASSLDRADYGYTFGSGTRLTVV.

Judged by abundance, this clonotype is medium-sized. The chain links TRBV5-8 to TRBJ2-5; 13 positions agree with TRBD2. J gave up 5 bases and V 0 bases, and 7 bases lay outside the gene matches. The CDR3 spans 17 residues. From germline, CDR1 is SGHTS and CDR2 YDEGEE. In DNA form, the CDR3 reads TGTGCCAGCAGCTTGGGACTAGCGGGGGGCGGATACGAGACCCAGTACTTC. Amino acid sequence: CASSLGLAGGGYETQYF.

The V and J genes are TRBV24-1 and TRBJ2-2; TRBD1 matches 9 bases. The V segment lost 7 bases and the J segment 1 base; nucleotides outside the gene matches: 0. In germline, CDR1 is KGHDR, CDR2 SFDVKD. The CDR3 spans 14 residues. CDR3: CATRGQGNTGELFF. In DNA form, the CDR3 reads TGTGCCACCAGGGGACAGGGGAACACCGGGGAGCTGTTTTTT.

The chain links TRBV5-4 to TRBJ2-7; D gene unclear. The CDR3 totals 13 residues. Germline V gene data show CDR1 as SGHNT and CDR2 as YYREEE (reference sequence). Trimming took 4 bases from V and 6 from J, leaving 14 bases between them. CDR3 loop: CASSPDQKIEQYF. CDR3 coding DNA: TGTGCCAGCAGCCCGGACCAAAAGATCGAGCAGTACTTC. Together with reference TRBV5-4 and TRBJ2-7, the CDR3 gives the full variable domain: ETGVTQSPTHLIKTRGQQVTLRCSSQSGHNTVSWYQQALGQGPQFIFQYYREEENGRGNFPPRFSGLQFPNYSSELNVNALELDDSALYLCASSPDQKIEQYFGPGTRLTVT.

In nucleotides, the CDR3 is TGTGCCAGCAGCCCCGGGACAGGCTACAATCAGCCCCAGCATTTT. It translates to CASSPGTGYNQPQHF. This sequence joins TRBV7-9 and TRBJ1-5; the match to TRBD1 covers 8 bases. This CDR3 has 15 amino acids. Germline assignment: CDR1 SEHNR and CDR2 FQNEAQ (reference sequence). V was clipped by 5 bases and J by 3 bases; unmatched bases: 6.

This clonotype was seen once. The rearrangement joins TRBV18 to TRBJ2-7; a weak D match, TRBD2 (6 bases). Trimming stripped 2 bases from V and 4 bases from J, with 12 bases between. Germline CDR1 KGHSH, CDR2 LQKENI. The CDR3 runs 14 residues. In DNA form, the CDR3 reads TGTGCCAGCTCACCAGGGGGGACTGCGTACGAGCAGTACTTC. Protein product: CASSPGGTAYEQYF.

This clonotype was detected once. The chain employs TRBV5-1 and TRBJ2-3, with 8 bases lining up with TRBD2. Unmatched junction bases numbered 4, after V lost 2 bases and J lost 2 bases. CDR3 length equals 15 residues. CDR1 and CDR2 from the germline V gene are SGHRS and YFSETQ. The CDR3 sequence: CASSLAGAHTDTQYF. CDR3 nucleotides: TGCGCCAGCAGCTTAGCGGGGGCGCACACAGATACGCAGTATTTT.

The chain links TRBV6-5 to TRBJ2-3; 7 bases line up with TRBD2. Germline V gene data show CDR1 as MNHEY and CDR2 as SVGAGI. Losses at the gene ends were 2 bases for V and 2 bases for J; bases not matched to a gene: 4. The CDR3 contains 15 residues. CDR3 in DNA: TGTGCCAGCAGTTACGGCGGGGGTTCCACAGATACGCAGTATTTT. Protein product: CASSYGGGSTDTQYF.

This rearrangement joins TRBV6-4 to TRBJ1-1; TRBD1 might be the D (6 bases). The V end lost 2 bases, the J end lost 5 bases, and 12 bases lay between the germline ends. The germline gives CDR1 MRHNA, CDR2 SNTAGT. The CDR3 extends over 14 amino acids. CDR3 nucleotides: TGTGCCAGCAGTGACACTTCACAGGGAACTGAAGCTTTCTTT. Amino acid sequence: CASSDTSQGTEAFF.

The chain has TRBV28 and TRBJ2-3; TRBD2 is a possible D gene (6 bases). Trimming left V 4 bases short and J 3 bases short, with 8 bases between. The CDR3 runs 13 residues. CDR1 and CDR2 from the germline V gene are MDHEN and SYDVKM. The CDR3 nucleotides are TGTGCCAGCAGTTCCAGCGGGACAGATACGCAGTATTTT. Translated: CASSSSGTDTQYF.

The rearrangement joins TRBV24-1 to TRBJ2-6; D is possibly TRBD1 (6 bases). The ends were cut back, 3 bases at V and 1 base at J, with 9 bases in the middle. This CDR3 contains 16 residues. The germline CDR1 and CDR2 sequences are KGHDR and SFDVKD. Here the CDR3 reads CATSDTQGSGANVLTF. Here the CDR3 DNA reads TGTGCCACCAGTGATACACAGGGTTCTGGGGCCAACGTCCTGACTTTC.

The gene calls are TRBV20-1 and TRBJ2-5; maybe TRBD1 (5 bases). Trimming left V 6 bases short and J 5 bases short, with 19 bases between. The CDR3 consists of 14 residues. Germline CDR1 reads DFQATT; CDR2 reads SNEGSKA (reference sequence). The CDR3 is CSALGARARETQYF. The CDR3 bases are TGCAGTGCCCTAGGGGCCCGGGCGAGGGAGACCCAGTACTTC.

This clonotype was found a few times. V and J are TRBV20-1 and TRBJ2-5; TRBD2 agrees at 10 bases. Germline trimming cut 5 bases from V and 7 bases from J; bases unmatched to any gene: 7. Germline CDR1 is DFQATT and CDR2 is SNEGSKA (reference sequence). This CDR3 region has 13 residues. This CDR3 is CSAGTSEVGTQYF. The CDR3 nucleotides are TGCAGTGCTGGGACTAGCGAGGTTGGGACCCAGTACTTC.

The chain is built from TRBV6-5 and TRBJ2-2; D call uncertain. This CDR3 region has 14 residues. Germline assignment: CDR1 MNHEY and CDR2 SVGAGI. Trimming shortened V by 2 bases and J by 2 bases, and 6 bases separated the two germline ends. The CDR3 sequence: CASSYALNTGELFF. The CDR3 DNA reads as TGTGCCAGCAGTTACGCCCTTAACACCGGGGAGCTGTTTTTT.

This chain uses TRBV20-1 with TRBJ1-4; D is unclear. The germline V and J ends were trimmed by 2 bases and 0 bases, with 10 bases remaining between them. The germline V gene has CDR1 DFQATT and CDR2 SNEGSKA (reference sequence). This CDR3 region has 15 residues. The CDR3 loop reads CSARPSGATNEKLFF. CDR3 nucleotide sequence: TGCAGTGCTAGACCTTCAGGCGCAACTAATGAAAAACTGTTTTTT.

This clonotype has only a few counts. J is TRBJ1-6 and V is TRBV20-1; no clear D. The CDR3 is 16 amino acids. Germline assignment: CDR1 DFQATT and CDR2 SNEGSKA (reference sequence). Trimming stripped 2 bases from V and 9 bases from J, with 20 bases between. CDR3 sequence (DNA): TGCAGTGCTAGAAGCGTGACCCCGACCCGGGCTTCACCCCTCCACTTT. This translates into CSARSVTPTRASPLHF.

This chain connects TRBV11-3 to TRBJ2-3, with 7 bases identical to TRBD2. After removal of 1 base from V and 1 base from J, the junction contained 5 bases not matched to a gene. The CDR3 is made up of 16 amino acids. Germline CDR1 SGHNT, CDR2 YENEEA. The CDR3 nucleotides are TGTGCCAGCAGCTTAGGTATCGCGGGGGGCACAGATACGCAGTATTTT. Its translation is CASSLGIAGGTDTQYF.

The chain employs TRBV19 and TRBJ1-5; 7 bases align to TRBD1. Germline CDR1 LNHDA, CDR2 SQIVND (reference sequence). Losses at the gene ends were 1 base for V and 0 bases for J; bases not matched to a gene: 6. The CDR3 is 17 residues long. The CDR3 DNA follows: TGTGCCAGTAGTATAGTCAGGGGACAGTATAGCAATCAGCCCCAGCATTTT. This sequence encodes CASSIVRGQYSNQPQHF.

This chain joins TRBV19 and TRBJ2-1, with 11 bases matching TRBD2. V lost 11 bases, J lost 3 bases, and 9 bases stayed unmatched. The CDR3 has 15 residues. CDR1 and CDR2 (germline): LNHDA, SQIVND (reference sequence). The chain's CDR3 is CAAGASGGLYNEQFF. In DNA, the CDR3 is TGTGCCGCCGGGGCTAGCGGGGGGCTCTACAATGAGCAGTTCTTC.

The chain links TRBV7-2 to TRBJ2-4; 11 bases map to TRBD2. J was trimmed by 1 base and V by 1 base; bases with no gene match: 3. There are 17 residues in the CDR3. Looked up from germline, CDR1 is SGHTA and CDR2 is FQGNSA. CDR3 nucleotides: TGTGCCAGCAGCTTAGGGGGACTAGCGGTGGCCAAAAACATTCAGTACTTC. It specifies CASSLGGLAVAKNIQYF.